Each of the 25 T cell receptor beta chains below was sequenced from the same sample in a study of T-cell memory formation after mild COVID-19. One entry per CDR3 protein, called by TCRdb with MiXCR from the 5' RACE reads. The table lists around 510,000 distinct CDR3 sequences, about 20% of them singletons, with roughly 9.1% in the top ten. Sequencing was carried out using PBMCs or a T cell subset sorted from them (not recorded which). The receptors originated from an adult woman who had mild COVID-19 (a few samples of this study predate the infection). Cell type and time point are not known.

This clonotype was picked up one time. The rearrangement links TRBV12-3 or TRBV12-4 to TRBJ1-3; unclear D gene. V was cut by 3 bases and J by 3 bases, with 9 bases left in between. This CDR3 spans 14 amino acids. The CDR3 region is CASSFEVDGNTIYF. In nucleotides, the CDR3 is TGTGCCAGCAGTTTCGAGGTGGATGGAAACACCATATATTTT.

The table lists this clonotype with a few counts. The chain has TRBV20-1 and TRBJ1-1; TRBD1 aligns across 7 bases. The CDR3 length is 12 residues. V shed 3 bases, J shed 3 bases, and the junction held 1 base outside the gene matches. Germline values: CDR1 DFQATT, CDR2 SNEGSKA (reference sequence). The CDR3 loop reads CSASTGDTEAFF. As DNA, the CDR3 is TGCAGTGCTAGTACAGGGGACACTGAAGCTTTCTTT.

This chain connects TRBV12-3 or TRBV12-4 to TRBJ2-2, with TRBD1 as a possible D gene (6 bases). The germline V and J ends were trimmed by 7 bases and 0 bases, with 18 bases remaining between them. The CDR3 is 17 residues long. CDR3 loop: CASKRRLGGPNTGELFF. The CDR3 nucleotides read TGTGCCAGCAAGCGCCGATTAGGGGGACCGAACACCGGGGAGCTGTTTTTT.

This chain connects TRBV20-1 to TRBJ1-6; 7 bases line up with TRBD1. Germline values: CDR1 DFQATT, CDR2 SNEGSKA (reference sequence). V lost 1 base to trimming and J lost 7 bases; unmatched junction nucleotides: 4. The CDR3 contains 14 residues. The CDR3 loop is CSARVGTENSPLHF. In DNA, the CDR3 is TGCAGTGCTAGAGTTGGGACAGAAAATTCACCCCTCCACTTT.

The chain has TRBV11-1 and TRBJ2-1, with 8 bases lining up with TRBD2. Germline V gives CDR1 SGHAT, CDR2 FQDESV (reference sequence). The CDR3 is 16 amino acids. V was pared by 5 bases and J by 2 bases, with 8 bases of the junction left unmatched. Here the CDR3 DNA reads TGTGCCAGCAGCCCACCGGGACTAGTGACCTACAATGAGCAGTTCTTC. Protein sequence: CASSPPGLVTYNEQFF.

This clonotype was counted between two and nine times. The rearrangement uses TRBV7-9 and TRBJ2-1, with TRBD2 identical over 7 bases. In germline, CDR1 is SEHNR, CDR2 FQNEAQ (reference sequence). CDR3 length: 17 amino acids. After removal of 2 bases from V and 5 bases from J, the junction contained 12 bases not matched to a gene. DNA for the CDR3: TGTGCCAGCAGCTTACTAGCGGAAGGATTCACGAACAATGAGCAGTTCTTC. Protein product: CASSLLAEGFTNNEQFF.

This clonotype was counted between two and nine times. The rearrangement joins TRBV18 to TRBJ2-5; D possibly uses TRBD1 or TRBD2 (5 bases each). CDR1 and CDR2 from the germline V gene are KGHSH and LQKENI. CDR3 length equals 14 residues. The V end was cut by 0 bases, the J end by 5 bases, with 10 bases between. The CDR3, as DNA: TGTGCCAGCTCACCACCGGGGGTGCGTGAGACCCAGTACTTC. Its translation: CASSPPGVRETQYF.

The rearrangement uses TRBV28 and TRBJ2-3; TRBD2 matches at 10 bases. The junction had 3 bases not matched to a gene; V was cut back by 3 bases and J by 3 bases. Germline loops: CDR1 MDHEN, CDR2 SYDVKM. This CDR3 contains 15 residues. The CDR3 DNA is TGTGCCAGCAGTTTCTTTAGCGGGAGGACAGATACGCAGTATTTT. Translating it yields CASSFFSGRTDTQYF.

This clonotype has only a few counts. V gene TRBV3-1 combines with J gene TRBJ1-5; D call uncertain. Germline V gene data show CDR1 as LGHDT and CDR2 as YNNKEL (reference sequence). V lost 4 bases and J lost 4, with 17 bases in between. This CDR3 spans 16 amino acids. The CDR3 DNA follows: TGTGCCAGCAGCCGGGATCGTTGGAGGCTAAATCAGCCCCAGCATTTT. Its translation: CASSRDRWRLNQPQHF.

CDR3 in DNA: TGTGCCAGCAGCCAGGCGGCCCCAACGCCCTACAATGAGCAGTTCTTC. This translates into CASSQAAPTPYNEQFF. The V gene is TRBV4-2, the J gene TRBJ2-1, with D unresolved. Looked up from germline, CDR1 is LGHNA and CDR2 is YNFKEQ. V dropped 3 bases and J dropped 2 bases, with 14 bases sitting between them. The CDR3 is 16 amino acids.

This clonotype was observed a handful of times. The chain uses TRBV30 and TRBJ1-2; possible D gene TRBD1, 5 bases. The V gene's germline CDR1 is GTSNPN and CDR2 SVGIG (reference sequence). V was cut by 4 bases and J by 2 bases, with 5 bases left in between. CDR3 length equals 11 residues. The CDR3 bases are TGTGCCTGGACAGGGAACTATGGCTACACCTTC. This encodes CAWTGNYGYTF.

There are a few counts of this clonotype. The V call is TRBV15, the J call TRBJ2-4, with D possibly matching TRBD1 (5 bases). Germline loops: CDR1 LNHNV, CDR2 YYDKDF (reference sequence). Trimming shortened V by 6 bases and J by 10 bases, and 25 bases separated the two germline ends. The CDR3 has 16 amino acids. CDR3 sequence: CATSPRALSARLIQYF. The CDR3 bases are TGTGCCACCAGTCCCAGGGCGTTGTCTGCGCGCCTAATTCAGTACTTC.

The chain couples TRBV27 to TRBJ1-2; D is perhaps TRBD1 (6 bases). CDR3 length: 14 residues. CDR1 is MNHEY, CDR2 SMNVEV, per germline (reference sequence). V was cut by 1 base and J by 6 bases, with 12 bases left in between. As DNA, the CDR3 is TGTGCCAGCAGTTTATTGGGGGCCGAAGATGGCTACACCTTC. It specifies CASSLLGAEDGYTF.

The V call is TRBV7-8, the J call TRBJ1-5; possible D gene TRBD1, 6 bases. The CDR3 loop spans 14 amino acids. The germline V gene has CDR1 SGHVS and CDR2 FQNEAQ. The V end was cut by 1 base, the J end by 6 bases, with 10 bases between. CDR3 DNA sequence: TGTGCCAGCAGCTTAGAAGGGGGGAGTCAGCCCCAGCATTTT. Protein product: CASSLEGGSQPQHF.

The chain is built from TRBV7-8 and TRBJ1-3; possible D gene TRBD1, 5 bases. Germline values: CDR1 SGHVS, CDR2 FQNEAQ. The CDR3 consists of 17 residues. Trimming stripped 5 bases from V and 3 bases from J, with 20 bases between. DNA for the CDR3: TGTGCCAGCAGCCCACTGCGTTACGGGGGGAATGGAAACACCATATATTTT. As protein: CASSPLRYGGNGNTIYF.

This sequence joins TRBV18 and TRBJ2-1, with D perhaps matching TRBD1 (5 bases). CDR1 KGHSH and CDR2 LQKENI come from the germline V gene. Trimming took off 1 base at V and 5 bases at J, with 12 bases between the two ends. The CDR3 sequence is 15 residues long. The CDR3 protein is CASSPRQGENNEQFF. In DNA, the CDR3 is TGTGCCAGCTCACCACGGCAGGGTGAAAACAATGAGCAGTTCTTC.

The table lists this clonotype with a few counts. The V gene is TRBV7-9, the J gene TRBJ1-5; 11 nucleotides line up with TRBD1. CDR3 length: 16 residues. Germline CDR1 and CDR2: SEHNR and FQNEAQ (reference sequence). J gave up 5 bases and V 2 bases, and 5 bases lay outside the gene matches. The CDR3 coding sequence is TGTGCCAGCAGCTTAACCGGGACAGGGGGGGATCAGCCCCAGCATTTT. Its protein product is CASSLTGTGGDQPQHF.

Remarks on this clonotype: At one boundary the junction diverges from the germline segment, which might be a read error. The chain recombines TRBV7-9 with TRBJ1-6, with 7 nucleotides matching TRBD1. This CDR3 region has 14 residues. Germline loops: CDR1 SEHNR, CDR2 FQNEAQ (reference sequence). This CDR3 is CATRGRQGGSPLHF. The CDR3 DNA is TGTGCCACTCGTGGGAGACAGGGAGGTTCACCACTCCACTTT.

This clonotype was detected only a few times. The chain joins TRBV27 to TRBJ2-1; the D is unclear. Trimming removed 3 bases from V and 4 bases from J, with 16 bases in between. This CDR3 has 16 residues. Looked up from germline, CDR1 is MNHEY and CDR2 is SMNVEV (reference sequence). The CDR3 sequence: CASSFDRLSNYNEQFF. The CDR3 DNA reads TGTGCCAGCAGTTTCGATAGACTCTCTAATTACAATGAGCAGTTCTTC.

This chain links TRBV7-9 with TRBJ1-2; perhaps TRBD1 as D (6 bases). V was cut by 9 bases and J by 11 bases, with 19 bases left in between. This CDR3 has 12 residues. Germline CDR1 reads SEHNR; CDR2 reads FQNEAQ (reference sequence). This CDR3 is CASGIFGQQYTF. The CDR3 region has the DNA TGTGCCAGTGGGATATTTGGACAGCAATACACCTTC.

This clonotype occurred a few times. The J gene is TRBJ1-4, the V gene TRBV5-1, with 7 bases lining up with TRBD1. Germline V gives CDR1 SGHRS, CDR2 YFSETQ. The CDR3 consists of 18 residues. V lost 3 bases, J lost 8 bases, and 19 bases stayed unmatched. CDR3 amino acids: CASSSSGQIFSREEKLFF. Here the CDR3 DNA reads TGCGCCAGCAGCTCGTCGGGACAGATTTTTTCCCGGGAGGAAAAACTGTTTTTT. Variable domain in full (rest from reference TRBV5-1 and TRBJ1-4): KAGVTQTPRYLIKTRGQQVTLSCSPISGHRSVSWYQQTPGQGLQFLFEYFSETQRNKGNFPGRFSGRQFSNSRSEMNVSTLELGDSALYLCASSSSGQIFSREEKLFFGSGTQLSVL.

This clonotype was detected only a few times. This sequence joins TRBV20-1 and TRBJ1-1; D might be TRBD1 (6 bases). With 5 bases removed from V and 1 base from J, the gap between germline ends came to 14 bases. Germline assignment: CDR1 DFQATT and CDR2 SNEGSKA (reference sequence). There are 14 residues in the CDR3. The CDR3 DNA follows: TGCAGTGCTCGACTCCAGGGACAGAACACTGAAGCTTTCTTT. Its translation: CSARLQGQNTEAFF.

The rearrangement links TRBV20-1 to TRBJ2-3, with 7 bases lining up with TRBD2. Trimming at V came to 4 bases and at J to 2 bases, leaving 3 bases not matched to a gene. This CDR3 contains 13 residues. Germline assignment: CDR1 DFQATT and CDR2 SNEGSKA (reference sequence). CDR3: CSAMAGATDTQYF. CDR3 DNA sequence: TGCAGTGCTATGGCGGGAGCCACAGATACGCAGTATTTT.

In its sample, this clonotype was seen a few times. V is TRBV20-1 and J is TRBJ1-1; 8 positions match TRBD1. Looked up from germline, CDR1 is DFQATT and CDR2 is SNEGSKA (reference sequence). The CDR3 spans 13 residues. V shed 5 bases, J shed 1 base, and the junction held 3 bases outside the gene matches. The CDR3 region has the DNA TGCAGTGCTGAACAGGGGGGGAACACTGAAGCTTTCTTT. This encodes CSAEQGGNTEAFF.

This CDR3 reads CASGSSGTSGIYNEQFF. The CDR3 coding sequence is TGTGCTAGTGGTTCGTCCGGGACTAGCGGGATCTACAATGAGCAGTTCTTC. This rearrangement joins TRBV12-5 to TRBJ2-1, with 13 bases fitting TRBD2. J was trimmed by 3 bases and V by 4 bases; bases with no gene match: 6. The CDR3 has 17 amino acids. Germline lookup yields CDR1 LGHNT and CDR2 FRNRAP.